The TCR beta chain under discussion was sequenced for a study of blood T cells in healthy people across ages. This CDR3 is 14 amino acids long. V shed 0 bases and J shed 3 bases, with 6 bases lying between them. Germline values: CDR1 SGHDT, CDR2 YYEEEE. Combining a sample-barcoded 5' primer with a J-beta primer mix, a second PCR ran for roughly 6 to 12 cycles. The authors tagged each cDNA molecule using a template-switch adaptor with 12 random nucleotides. From the 5' RACE reads, TCRdb called clonotypes with MiXCR, one entry per CDR3 protein. Here the sample spans 600,000 to 850,000 distinct CDR3 sequences, roughly 44% being singletons. Investigators took approximately 9.4 milliliters of peripheral blood from every donor. Per sample, at least 5 micrograms of total RNA were extracted.

The rearrangement links TRBV5-6 to TRBJ1-4, with unresolved D. Sequenced input: blood. The sequence was obtained from a woman in her sixties or seventies in good health. DNA for the CDR3: TGTGCCAGCAGCTTGGCTGGGGCTAATGAAAAACTGTTTTTT. It yields the protein CASSLAGANEKLFF.